These T cell receptor beta chains were read from a single sample in a study of human T cells and chemical hapten exposure. One entry per CDR3 protein results from TCRdb running MiXCR on the RACE reads. This table has tens of thousands of distinct CDR3 sequences, approximately 11% appearing once. Here the sequenced sample was whole blood, taken in connection with sensitization to the hapten diphenylcyclopropenone (DPC). These TCRs come from a woman aged 50 to 65 with alopecia areata. Some clones in this sample may be carry-over from other donors' samples. Each CDR3 is given with its conserved first and last residue. The D gene is left open where the match is weak. The size entry is marked missing in some rows and otherwise reads once, few, many or a size class.

few,-,TRBJ1-6,TRBV5-1,CASSRSTGGDSPLHF,TGCGCCAGCAGCCGATCGACAGGAGGGGATTCACCCCTCCACTTT
many,-,TRBJ1-2,TRBV5-1,CASRPDNNYGYTF,TGCGCCAGCAGACCCGACAACAACTATGGCTACACCTTC
few,TRBD2,TRBJ2-7,TRBV5-6,CASSLGPGGSYEQYF,TGTGCCAGCAGCTTGGGCCCCGGGGGGTCCTACGAGCAGTACTTC
few,TRBD1,TRBJ1-5,TRBV20-1,CSARTFQGVSNQPQHF,TGCAGTGCGAGAACTTTTCAGGGGGTTAGCAATCAGCCCCAGCATTTT
few,-,TRBJ1-1,TRBV6-2/TRBV6-3,CASSSWGRTVTEAFF,TGTGCCAGCAGTTCCTGGGGCAGGACCGTTACTGAAGCTTTCTTT
few,-,TRBJ1-4,TRBV5-1,CASSAGTVKGEKLFF,TGCGCCAGCAGTGCCGGGACGGTGAAAGGGGAAAAACTGTTTTTT
-,TRBD2,TRBJ2-5,TRBV7-2,CASSLADLAGTQGTQYF,TGTGCCAGCAGCTTAGCTGATCTAGCGGGTACTCAGGGGACCCAGTACTTC
-,TRBD1,TRBJ2-2,TRBV29-1,CSGGQGTGELFF,TGCAGCGGCGGACAGGGTACCGGGGAGCTGTTTTTT
many,-,TRBJ1-2,TRBV6-1,CASSEGPYYGYTF,TGTGCCAGCAGTGAAGGGCCTTACTATGGCTACACCTTC
once,-,TRBJ1-2,TRBV20-1,CSARRTSYGYTF,TGCAGTGCTAGAAGGACCAGCTATGGCTACACCTTC
many,-,TRBJ1-2,TRBV20-1,CSATRRERVYGYTF,TGCAGTGCTACCCGGCGGGAAAGGGTCTATGGCTACACCTTC
many,-,TRBJ2-7,TRBV3-1,CASSQAGMGRYEQYF,TGTGCCAGCAGCCAGGCCGGGATGGGGCGCTACGAGCAGTACTTC
many,TRBD1,TRBJ2-3,TRBV6-6,CASSYSRDSLSDTQYF,TGTGCCAGCAGTTACTCCCGGGACAGCCTTTCCGATACGCAGTATTTT
many,TRBD2,TRBJ2-3,TRBV28,CASSLGLAVNTDTQYF,TGTGCCAGCAGTTTAGGACTAGCGGTGAACACAGATACGCAGTATTTT
many,TRBD1,TRBJ1-1,TRBV27,CASIPGTGGRTEAFF,TGTGCCAGCATCCCTGGGACAGGGGGTAGGACTGAAGCTTTCTTT
-,TRBD1,TRBJ2-7,TRBV12-3/TRBV12-4,CASSTGQSYEQYF,TGTGCCAGCAGTACGGGACAGTCCTACGAGCAGTACTTC
few,-,TRBJ1-4,TRBV15,CATSNPWDQEEKLFF,TGTGCCACCAGCAACCCGTGGGACCAGGAGGAAAAACTGTTTTTT
few,-,TRBJ2-3,TRBV15,CATSRAGPRFSTDTQYF,TGTGCCACCAGCAGAGCGGGCCCCCGGTTTAGCACAGATACGCAGTATTTT
-,TRBD2,TRBJ2-3,TRBV4-2,CASSLRTSGGNTDTQYF,TGTGCCAGCAGCCTTCGGACTAGCGGGGGCAACACAGATACGCAGTATTTT
few,-,TRBJ2-7,TRBV5-1,CASSLVSGSHEQYF,TGCGCCAGCAGCTTGGTCTCAGGCAGTCACGAGCAGTACTTC
few,-,TRBJ2-7,TRBV29-1,CSVERFQGGEQYF,TGCAGCGTTGAAAGATTTCAGGGGGGCGAGCAGTACTTC
-,TRBD2,TRBJ2-7,TRBV28,CASSLIRILAGSYEQYF,TGTGCCAGCAGTTTAATAAGGATACTAGCGGGGTCCTACGAGCAGTACTTC
many,TRBD2,TRBJ2-2,TRBV3-1,CASSLRTSGAGELFF,TGTGCCAGCAGCCTACGGACTAGCGGGGCCGGGGAGCTGTTTTTT
few,TRBD1,TRBJ1-6,TRBV7-3,CASSRTGGAGSPLHF,TGTGCCAGCAGTCGGACAGGGGGCGCTGGGTCACCCCTCCACTTT
-,TRBD1,TRBJ1-1,TRBV7-2,CASSAVTGRTEAFF,TGTGCCAGCAGCGCGGTGACAGGGAGAACTGAAGCTTTCTTT
few,TRBD2,TRBJ2-5,TRBV18,CASSPGGPETQYF,TGTGCCAGCTCACCGGGAGGGCCGGAGACCCAGTACTTC
-,TRBD2,TRBJ2-1,TRBV10-1,CASSSLAETYNEQFF,TGCGCCAGCAGTTCTCTAGCGGAGACCTACAATGAGCAGTTCTTC
-,-,TRBJ1-1,TRBV2,CASSRDSNTEAFF,TGTGCCAGCAGCAGGGATTCGAACACTGAAGCTTTCTTT
many,-,TRBJ1-2,TRBV14,CASSRWENYGYTF,TGTGCCAGCAGCCGCTGGGAGAACTATGGCTACACCTTC
many,-,TRBJ1-5,TRBV24-1,CATSGIYSNQPQHF,TGTGCCACCAGTGGGATCTATAGCAATCAGCCCCAGCATTTT
few,TRBD2,TRBJ2-5,TRBV12-3/TRBV12-4,CASRSQASGKGETQYF,TGTGCCAGCAGATCACAGGCTAGCGGGAAAGGAGAGACCCAGTACTTC
few,TRBD2,TRBJ2-1,TRBV4-3,CASSQETVAGENNNEQFF,TGCGCCAGCAGCCAAGAAACCGTAGCGGGGGAAAATAACAATGAGCAGTTCTTC
many,-,TRBJ2-5,TRBV7-2,CASSPRGKQTQYF,TGTGCCAGCAGCCCGAGGGGGAAGCAGACCCAGTACTTC
few,-,TRBJ2-3,TRBV12-3/TRBV12-4,CARPSRGNTQYF,TGTGCCAGGCCCTCAAGGGGGAATACGCAGTATTTT
many,-,TRBJ1-2,TRBV12-3/TRBV12-4,CASSPNRALNYGYTF,TGTGCCAGCAGTCCAAACAGGGCCCTTAACTATGGCTACACCTTC
many,TRBD1,TRBJ1-2,TRBV27,CASSRGTGVSWGYTF,TGTGCCAGCAGTAGGGGGACAGGAGTATCCTGGGGCTACACCTTC
-,TRBD2,TRBJ2-2,TRBV5-1,CASSESSGRGGELFF,TGCGCCAGCAGCGAGTCTAGCGGGAGAGGCGGGGAGCTGTTTTTT
few,-,TRBJ1-4,TRBV27,CASSLSGYGNEKLFF,TGTGCCAGCAGTTTATCCGGCTACGGTAATGAAAAACTGTTTTTT
-,TRBD1,TRBJ2-5,TRBV7-6,CASSISTGRETQYF,TGTGCCAGCAGCATTTCGACAGGGAGAGAGACCCAGTACTTC